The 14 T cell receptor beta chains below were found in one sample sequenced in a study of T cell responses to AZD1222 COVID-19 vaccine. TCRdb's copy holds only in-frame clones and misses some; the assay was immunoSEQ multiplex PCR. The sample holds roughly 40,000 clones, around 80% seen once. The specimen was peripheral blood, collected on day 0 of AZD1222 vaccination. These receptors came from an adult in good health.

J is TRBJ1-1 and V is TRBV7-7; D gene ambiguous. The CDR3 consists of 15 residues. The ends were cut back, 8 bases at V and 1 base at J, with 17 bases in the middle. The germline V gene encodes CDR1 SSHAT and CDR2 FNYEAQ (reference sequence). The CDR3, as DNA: TGTGCCAGCGCCCCCATGGCAGGAGAGAACACTGAAGCTTTCTTT. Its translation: CASAPMAGENTEAFF.

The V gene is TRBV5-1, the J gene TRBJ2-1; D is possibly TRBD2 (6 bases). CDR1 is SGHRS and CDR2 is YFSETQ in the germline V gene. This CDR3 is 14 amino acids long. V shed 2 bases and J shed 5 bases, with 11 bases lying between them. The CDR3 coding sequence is TGCGCCAGCAGCTTCGTCGGGGGAAACAATGAGCAGTTCTTC. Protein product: CASSFVGGNNEQFF.

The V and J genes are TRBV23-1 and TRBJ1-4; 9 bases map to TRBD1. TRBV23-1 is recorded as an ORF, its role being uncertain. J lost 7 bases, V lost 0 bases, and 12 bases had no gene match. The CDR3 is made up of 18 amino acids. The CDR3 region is CASSQSRGQGRRGEKLFF. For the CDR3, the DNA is TGCGCCAGCAGTCAATCGAGGGGACAGGGTCGACGAGGTGAAAAACTGTTTTTT.

CDR3 DNA sequence: TGTGCCAGCAGTACGGACGGGCCTAATGAAAAACTGTTTTTT. Translated, it gives CASSTDGPNEKLFF. The chain joins TRBV6-4 to TRBJ1-4; no clear D. CDR3 length: 14 residues. V was trimmed by 5 bases and J by 3 bases, leaving 10 bases between them. CDR1 and CDR2 from the germline V gene are MRHNA and SNTAGT.

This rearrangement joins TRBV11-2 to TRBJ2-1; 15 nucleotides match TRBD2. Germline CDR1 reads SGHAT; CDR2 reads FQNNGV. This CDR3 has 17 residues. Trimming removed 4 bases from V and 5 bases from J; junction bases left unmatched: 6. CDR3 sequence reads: CASSSLRTSGGDNEQFF. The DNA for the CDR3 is TGTGCCAGCAGCTCCCTGAGGACTAGCGGGGGGGACAATGAGCAGTTCTTC.

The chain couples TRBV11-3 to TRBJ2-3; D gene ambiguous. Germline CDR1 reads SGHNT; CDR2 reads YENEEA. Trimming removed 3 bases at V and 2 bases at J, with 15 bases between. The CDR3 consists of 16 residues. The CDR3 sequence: CASSLNSRTSTDTQYF. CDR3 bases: TGTGCCAGCAGCTTGAACTCGAGAACGTCCACAGATACGCAGTATTTT.

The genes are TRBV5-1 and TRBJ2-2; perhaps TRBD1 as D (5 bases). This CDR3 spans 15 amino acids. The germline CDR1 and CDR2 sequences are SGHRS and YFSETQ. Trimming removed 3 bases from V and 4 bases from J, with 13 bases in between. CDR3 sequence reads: CASSWGTSGTGELFF. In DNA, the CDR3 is TGCGCCAGCAGCTGGGGCACTTCGGGCACCGGGGAGCTGTTTTTT. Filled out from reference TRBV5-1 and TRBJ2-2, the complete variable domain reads KAGVTQTPRYLIKTRGQQVTLSCSPISGHRSVSWYQQTPGQGLQFLFEYFSETQRNKGNFPGRFSGRQFSNSRSEMNVSTLELGDSALYLCASSWGTSGTGELFFGEGSRLTVL.

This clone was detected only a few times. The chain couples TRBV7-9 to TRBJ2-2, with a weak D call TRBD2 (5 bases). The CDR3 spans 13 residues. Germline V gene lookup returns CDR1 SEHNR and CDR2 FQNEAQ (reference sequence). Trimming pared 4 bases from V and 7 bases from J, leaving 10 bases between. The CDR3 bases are TGTGCCAGCAGCTCTCAGCGGATCGGGGAGCTGTTTTTT. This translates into CASSSQRIGELFF.

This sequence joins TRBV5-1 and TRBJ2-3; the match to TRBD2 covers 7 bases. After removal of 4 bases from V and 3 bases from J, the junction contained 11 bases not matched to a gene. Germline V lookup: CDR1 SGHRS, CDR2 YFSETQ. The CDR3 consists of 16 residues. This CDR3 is CASSPGAGVSTDTQYF. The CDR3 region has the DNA TGCGCCAGCAGCCCCGGGGCGGGGGTATCAACAGATACGCAGTATTTT. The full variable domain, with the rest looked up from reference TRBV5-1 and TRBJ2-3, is KAGVTQTPRYLIKTRGQQVTLSCSPISGHRSVSWYQQTPGQGLQFLFEYFSETQRNKGNFPGRFSGRQFSNSRSEMNVSTLELGDSALYLCASSPGAGVSTDTQYFGPGTRLTVL.

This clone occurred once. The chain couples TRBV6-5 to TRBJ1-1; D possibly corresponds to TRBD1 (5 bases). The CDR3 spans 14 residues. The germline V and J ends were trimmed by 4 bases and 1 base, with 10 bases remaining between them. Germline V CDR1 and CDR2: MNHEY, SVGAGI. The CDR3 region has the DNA TGTGCCAGCAGTTTCCAACAGGAGAACACTGAAGCTTTCTTT. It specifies CASSFQQENTEAFF.

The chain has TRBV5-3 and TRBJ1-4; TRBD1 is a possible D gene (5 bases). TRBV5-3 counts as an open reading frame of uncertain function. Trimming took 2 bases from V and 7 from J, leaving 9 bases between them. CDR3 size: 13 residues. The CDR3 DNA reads TGTGCCAGAAGCTTTGGGACGGTTGAAAAACTGTTTTTT. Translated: CARSFGTVEKLFF.

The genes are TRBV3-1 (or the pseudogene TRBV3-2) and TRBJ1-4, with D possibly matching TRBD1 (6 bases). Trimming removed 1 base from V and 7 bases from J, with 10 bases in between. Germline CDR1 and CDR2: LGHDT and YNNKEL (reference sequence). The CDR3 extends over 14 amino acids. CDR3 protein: CASSQAGDGEKLFF. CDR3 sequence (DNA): TGTGCCAGCAGCCAAGCAGGGGATGGTGAAAAACTGTTTTTT.

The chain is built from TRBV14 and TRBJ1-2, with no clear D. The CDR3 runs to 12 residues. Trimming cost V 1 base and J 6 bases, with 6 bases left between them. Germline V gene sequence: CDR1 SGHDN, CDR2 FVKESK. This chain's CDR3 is CASSQVPNGYTF. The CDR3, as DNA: TGTGCCAGCAGCCAAGTCCCGAATGGCTACACCTTC.

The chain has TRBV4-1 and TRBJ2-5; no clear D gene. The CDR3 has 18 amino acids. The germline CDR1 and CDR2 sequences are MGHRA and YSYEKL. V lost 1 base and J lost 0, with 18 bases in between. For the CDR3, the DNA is TGCGCCAGCAGCCAAGGTACCTCCGCGTGGGCGGACCAAGAGACCCAGTACTTC. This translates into CASSQGTSAWADQETQYF.